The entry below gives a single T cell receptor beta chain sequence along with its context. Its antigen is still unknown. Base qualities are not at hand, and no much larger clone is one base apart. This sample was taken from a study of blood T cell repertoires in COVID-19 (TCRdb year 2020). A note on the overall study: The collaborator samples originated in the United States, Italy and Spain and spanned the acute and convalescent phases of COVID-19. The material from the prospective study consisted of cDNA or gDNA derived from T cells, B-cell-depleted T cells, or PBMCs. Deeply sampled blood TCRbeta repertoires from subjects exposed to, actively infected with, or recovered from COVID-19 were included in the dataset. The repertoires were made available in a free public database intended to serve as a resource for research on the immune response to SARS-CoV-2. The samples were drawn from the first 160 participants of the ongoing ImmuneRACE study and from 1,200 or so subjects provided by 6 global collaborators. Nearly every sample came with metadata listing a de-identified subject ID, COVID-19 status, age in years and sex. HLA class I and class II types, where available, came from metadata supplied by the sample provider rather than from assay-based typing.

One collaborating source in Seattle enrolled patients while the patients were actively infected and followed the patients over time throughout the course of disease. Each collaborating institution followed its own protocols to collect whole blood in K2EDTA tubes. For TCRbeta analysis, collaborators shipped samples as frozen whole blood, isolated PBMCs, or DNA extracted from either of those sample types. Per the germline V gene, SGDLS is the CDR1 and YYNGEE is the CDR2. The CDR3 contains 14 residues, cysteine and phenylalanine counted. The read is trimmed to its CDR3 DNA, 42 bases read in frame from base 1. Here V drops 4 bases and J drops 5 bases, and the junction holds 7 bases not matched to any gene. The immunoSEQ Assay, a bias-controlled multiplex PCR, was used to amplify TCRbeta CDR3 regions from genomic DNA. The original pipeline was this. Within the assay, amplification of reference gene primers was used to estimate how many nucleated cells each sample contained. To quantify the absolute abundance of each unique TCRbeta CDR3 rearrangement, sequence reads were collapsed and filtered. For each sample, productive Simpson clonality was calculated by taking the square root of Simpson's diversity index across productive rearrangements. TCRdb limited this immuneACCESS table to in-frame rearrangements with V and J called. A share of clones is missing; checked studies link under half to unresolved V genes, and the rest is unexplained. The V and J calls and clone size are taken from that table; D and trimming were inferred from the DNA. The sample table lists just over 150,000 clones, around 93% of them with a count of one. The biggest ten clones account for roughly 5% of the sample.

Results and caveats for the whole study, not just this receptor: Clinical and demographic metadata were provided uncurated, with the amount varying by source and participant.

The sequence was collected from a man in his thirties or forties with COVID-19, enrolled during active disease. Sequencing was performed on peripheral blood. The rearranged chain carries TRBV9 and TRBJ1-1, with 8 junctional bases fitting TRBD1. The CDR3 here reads CASSTQGGRTEAFF. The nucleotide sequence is TGTGCCAGCAGCACACAGGGGGGGAGGACTGAAGCTTTCTTT.